These 3 T cell receptor beta chains were all obtained from the same sample, sequenced in a study of T cell responses to AZD1222 COVID-19 vaccine. The repertoire was sequenced with immunoSEQ multiplex PCR; TCRdb's copy has only in-frame clones and lacks some. Among roughly 140,000 clones listed, roughly 88% were seen once. Source: peripheral blood, taken on day 0 of AZD1222 vaccination. The receptors originated from an adult in good health.

The chain couples TRBV19 to TRBJ1-3; D call uncertain. The V end lost 1 base, the J end lost 0 bases, and 10 bases lay between the germline ends. This CDR3 region has 16 residues. Germline V CDR1 and CDR2: LNHDA, SQIVND (reference sequence). CDR3 in amino acids: CASSIVNRNSGNTIYF. Here the CDR3 DNA reads TGTGCCAGTAGTATAGTAAACAGAAACTCTGGAAACACCATATATTTT.

The chain joins TRBV7-2 to TRBJ2-1; 8 nucleotides match TRBD2. Germline V gene data show CDR1 as SGHTA and CDR2 as FQGNSA. CDR3 length: 15 residues. Trimming at V came to 2 bases and at J to 7 bases, leaving 7 bases not matched to a gene. Here the CDR3 reads CASSLMAGGSNEQFF. In DNA, the CDR3 is TGTGCCAGCAGCTTAATGGCGGGAGGTTCAAATGAGCAGTTCTTC. Drawing the rest from reference TRBV7-2 and TRBJ2-1, the complete variable domain is GAGVSQSPSNKVTEKGKDVELRCDPISGHTALYWYRQSLGQGLEFLIYFQGNSAPDKSGLPSDRFSAERTGGSVSTLTIQRTQQEDSAVYLCASSLMAGGSNEQFFGPGTRLTVL.

V is TRBV4-3 and J is TRBJ2-3; maybe TRBD2 (6 bases). The V gene lost 1 base and the J gene lost 6 bases, with 14 bases spanning the gap. The CDR3 consists of 15 residues. Looked up from germline, CDR1 is LGHNA and CDR2 is YSLEER. This CDR3 reads CASSQADRGVDTQYF. The DNA for the CDR3 is TGCGCCAGCAGCCAAGCGGACCGCGGGGTCGATACGCAGTATTTT.